The 5 T cell receptor beta chains below all came from one sample that was sequenced in a study of T-cell reconstitution after alpha-beta-depleted transplantation in children. Preparation of the TCRbeta library used unique molecular identifiers. TCRdb reprocessed the PCR reads via MiXCR and lists one record per CDR3 protein. This repertoire shows 700,000 to 950,000 distinct CDR3 sequences, about 15% found once; its top ten account for approximately 4.5%. Source: PBMCs, mostly from graft donor cells, taken 360 days after TCRalphabeta/CD19-depleted stem cell transplant. The receptors come from a male patient between 10 and 17 years old who had a stem cell transplant for acute lymphoblastic leukemia, so the T cells may come from the graft donor.

This clonotype occurred once. In DNA, the CDR3 is TGTGCCACCAGCGCCGGGACAGGGTTGGAGGGCTACACCTTC. It specifies CATSAGTGLEGYTF. The chain employs TRBV24-1 and TRBJ1-2; the match to TRBD1 covers 9 bases. This CDR3 contains 14 residues. Germline loops: CDR1 KGHDR, CDR2 SFDVKD. Trimming took 7 bases from V and 8 from J; bases not matched to a gene: 10.

This clonotype was picked up many times. The rearrangement links TRBV25-1 to TRBJ2-7; D unresolved. CDR3 length: 12 amino acids. Trimming stripped 10 bases from V and 0 bases from J, with 10 bases between. Germline assignment: CDR1 MGHDK and CDR2 SYGVNS. CDR3 residues: CATGPSSYEQYF. CDR3 DNA sequence: TGTGCCACCGGACCGAGCTCCTACGAGCAGTACTTC.

This clonotype showed up just a few times. V is TRBV9 and J is TRBJ2-5; either TRBD1 or TRBD2 may fit D (5 bases each). From germline, CDR1 is SGDLS and CDR2 YYNGEE. The CDR3 contains 15 residues. Trimming cost V 3 bases and J 4 bases, with 16 bases left between them. CDR3 DNA sequence: TGTGCCAGCAGCGGACCGGGACCCCGAAGAGAGACCCAGTACTTC. Amino acids: CASSGPGPRRETQYF.

The chain links TRBV5-1 to TRBJ2-3; maybe TRBD1 (6 bases). This CDR3 comprises 19 residues. V was clipped by 0 bases and J by 1 base, with 21 bases between them. Germline assignment: CDR1 SGHRS and CDR2 YFSETQ. The CDR3 nucleotides are TGCGCCAGCAGCTTGGAGGGACATATAAGGAGATTGGGCACAGATACGCAGTATTTT. Translation gives CASSLEGHIRRLGTDTQYF.

This chain links TRBV7-9 with TRBJ1-6; D unclear. Between the trimmed V and J ends, which lost 5 bases and 7 bases, there was a span of 12 bases. Per the germline V gene, CDR1 is SEHNR and CDR2 is FQNEAQ (reference sequence). The CDR3 has 14 amino acids. The DNA for the CDR3 is TGTGCCAGCAGCCCGGGAGTTTGGAATTCACCCCTCCACTTT. The encoded protein is CASSPGVWNSPLHF.